The next 13 T cell receptor beta chains were all read from a single sample in a study of blood T cell repertoires in COVID-19. Assay used: immunoSEQ multiplex PCR; TCRdb lists only in-frame clones, some missing. The sample includes around 210,000 clones, around 80% of them seen just once. The sequenced sample was peripheral blood. These receptors all stem from a human donor in a cohort sampled during active COVID-19.

The J gene is TRBJ2-7, the V gene TRBV19; no reliable D call. The V gene lost 4 bases and the J gene lost 2 bases, with 9 bases spanning the gap. CDR1 LNHDA and CDR2 SQIVND come from the germline V gene (reference sequence). The length of the CDR3 is 13 residues. CDR3 loop: CASSTVGAYEQYF. CDR3 nucleotide sequence: TGTGCCAGTAGTACCGTCGGAGCCTACGAGCAGTACTTC.

The chain is built from TRBV29-1 and TRBJ2-3; weak D call: TRBD2 (6 bases). V gave up 5 bases and J gave up 6 bases, with 12 bases separating them. CDR1 SQVTM and CDR2 ANQGSEA come from the germline V gene. The CDR3 totals 12 residues. In DNA, the CDR3 is TGCAGCGTTTCGACTGCGGGGGATACGCAGTATTTT. Residues: CSVSTAGDTQYF.

This clone was seen just once. The chain links TRBV25-1 to TRBJ1-2; 8 nucleotides match TRBD1. Germline trimming cut 5 bases from V and 8 bases from J; bases unmatched to any gene: 7. This CDR3 has 13 amino acids. The germline CDR1 and CDR2 sequences are MGHDK and SYGVNS. CDR3 DNA sequence: TGTGCCAGCAGTCGACCCGGACAGGGCGGCTACACCTTC. Translation: CASSRPGQGGYTF.

This clone was detected once. The chain employs TRBV25-1 and TRBJ1-1, with TRBD1 matching over 8 bases. There are 16 residues in the CDR3. J gave up 5 bases and V 0 bases, and 8 bases lay outside the gene matches. Germline CDR1 MGHDK, CDR2 SYGVNS. The CDR3 here is CASSEYPTGANTEAFF. In DNA, the CDR3 is TGTGCCAGCAGTGAATATCCGACAGGGGCAAATACTGAAGCTTTCTTT.

The V and J genes are TRBV5-1 and TRBJ2-5; D may be TRBD2 (6 bases). The CDR3 runs to 16 residues. V shed 4 bases and J shed 5 bases, with 21 bases lying between them. The germline V gene has CDR1 SGHRS and CDR2 YFSETQ. CDR3: CASSHPITGGGETQYF. The CDR3 DNA reads as TGCGCCAGCAGCCACCCGATAACCGGGGGTGGGGAGACCCAGTACTTC. The full variable domain, with the rest looked up from reference TRBV5-1 and TRBJ2-5, is KAGVTQTPRYLIKTRGQQVTLSCSPISGHRSVSWYQQTPGQGLQFLFEYFSETQRNKGNFPGRFSGRQFSNSRSEMNVSTLELGDSALYLCASSHPITGGGETQYFGPGTRLLVL.

The chain is built from TRBV19 and TRBJ1-2; 8 bases agree with TRBD1. The V gene's germline CDR1 is LNHDA and CDR2 SQIVND (reference sequence). The CDR3 has 15 amino acids. V lost 9 bases, J lost 8 bases, and 17 bases stayed unmatched. In nucleotides, the CDR3 is TGTGCCAGCCGAGACAGGGGTAAGGTCGGAACGGGCTACACCTTC. Residues: CASRDRGKVGTGYTF.

This rearrangement joins TRBV27 to TRBJ2-3, with a weak D call TRBD2 (5 bases). Germline V gives CDR1 MNHEY, CDR2 SMNVEV (reference sequence). Trimming left V 9 bases short and J 0 bases short, with 16 bases between. This CDR3 has 15 amino acids. The CDR3 nucleotides read TGTGCCAGTTCTCGCGCTAGCTATAGCACAGATACGCAGTATTTT. Protein: CASSRASYSTDTQYF.

J is TRBJ2-3 and V is TRBV7-2; TRBD2 agrees at 7 bases. Germline V lookup: CDR1 SGHTA, CDR2 FQGNSA. The CDR3 consists of 15 residues. V lost 2 bases and J lost 3; bases outside the gene matches: 5. CDR3 loop: CASSLRGGGTDTQYF. For the CDR3, the DNA is TGTGCCAGCAGCTTACGGGGCGGGGGAACAGATACGCAGTATTTT.

The rearrangement uses TRBV5-1 and TRBJ1-1; a weak D match, TRBD1 (6 bases). V lost 2 bases to trimming and J lost 5 bases, with 16 bases between them. The V gene's germline CDR1 is SGHRS and CDR2 YFSETQ. This CDR3 contains 15 residues. The CDR3 DNA follows: TGCGCCAGCAGCTTCCCTACAGGGTTACTAACTGAAGCTTTCTTT. Amino acid sequence: CASSFPTGLLTEAFF. The full variable domain, completed using reference TRBV5-1 and TRBJ1-1, is KAGVTQTPRYLIKTRGQQVTLSCSPISGHRSVSWYQQTPGQGLQFLFEYFSETQRNKGNFPGRFSGRQFSNSRSEMNVSTLELGDSALYLCASSFPTGLLTEAFFGQGTRLTVV.

V usage is TRBV19 and J usage is TRBJ2-1, with TRBD2 matching 8 bases. Germline V gene sequence: CDR1 LNHDA, CDR2 SQIVND (reference sequence). V was clipped by 5 bases and J by 5 bases; unmatched bases: 11. The CDR3 covers 16 residues. CDR3 nucleotides: TGTGCCAGTAGTTGGACGAGCGGGAGAGAGGACAATGAGCAGTTCTTC. It is translated as CASSWTSGREDNEQFF.

CDR3 nucleotides: TGCGCCAGCAGCCTGGACAGGCCCTACGAGCAGTACTTC. It codes for CASSLDRPYEQYF. The J gene is TRBJ2-7, the V gene TRBV4-1, with 7 bases lining up with TRBD1. The V gene's germline CDR1 is MGHRA and CDR2 YSYEKL. Trimming removed 4 bases from V and 2 bases from J; junction bases left unmatched: 2. The CDR3 length is 13 residues.

Here the CDR3 reads CASSSNGREEGGTGELFF. CDR3 coding DNA: TGTGCCAGCAGCTCCAACGGTCGGGAGGAGGGCGGAACCGGGGAGCTGTTTTTT. The genes are TRBV7-9 and TRBJ2-2; 7 nucleotides align to TRBD2. This CDR3 is built from 18 residues. J lost 5 bases, V lost 4 bases, and 16 bases had no gene match. Germline loops: CDR1 SEHNR, CDR2 FQNEAQ (reference sequence).

This clone was observed a few times. The chain couples TRBV5-1 to TRBJ1-4; possible D gene TRBD1, 5 bases. CDR1 and CDR2 (germline): SGHRS, YFSETQ. CDR3 length: 13 residues. The ends were cut back, 4 bases at V and 4 bases at J, with 8 bases in the middle. The DNA for the CDR3 is TGCGCCAGCAGCGGGGGGATTAATGAAAAACTGTTTTTT. Translation gives CASSGGINEKLFF.